This T cell receptor beta chain came from a study of blood T cell repertoires in COVID-19. Background on the study: Both acute and convalescent COVID-19 samples were obtained from the United States, Italy and Spain. Sources were T cells, B-cell-depleted T cells, or PBMCs; the material itself was cDNA or gDNA.

Trimming pared 4 bases from V and 0 bases from J, leaving 4 bases between. CDR3 size: 14 residues. Germline assignment: CDR1 LGHDT and CDR2 YNNKEL (reference sequence). Sequenced by immunoSEQ multiplex PCR; TCRdb stores in-frame clones only, minus some. The sample shows 150,000 to 200,000 clones, roughly 80% of them seen only once. This clonotype was sampled from a man in his sixties with active or convalescent COVID-19. Sequencing was performed on peripheral blood. The chain is built from TRBV3-1 (or the pseudogene TRBV3-2) and TRBJ2-6; D gene unclear. Written as DNA, the CDR3 is TGTGCCAGCAGCCCCTACTCTGGGGCCAACGTCCTGACTTTC. This gives the protein CASSPYSGANVLTF.